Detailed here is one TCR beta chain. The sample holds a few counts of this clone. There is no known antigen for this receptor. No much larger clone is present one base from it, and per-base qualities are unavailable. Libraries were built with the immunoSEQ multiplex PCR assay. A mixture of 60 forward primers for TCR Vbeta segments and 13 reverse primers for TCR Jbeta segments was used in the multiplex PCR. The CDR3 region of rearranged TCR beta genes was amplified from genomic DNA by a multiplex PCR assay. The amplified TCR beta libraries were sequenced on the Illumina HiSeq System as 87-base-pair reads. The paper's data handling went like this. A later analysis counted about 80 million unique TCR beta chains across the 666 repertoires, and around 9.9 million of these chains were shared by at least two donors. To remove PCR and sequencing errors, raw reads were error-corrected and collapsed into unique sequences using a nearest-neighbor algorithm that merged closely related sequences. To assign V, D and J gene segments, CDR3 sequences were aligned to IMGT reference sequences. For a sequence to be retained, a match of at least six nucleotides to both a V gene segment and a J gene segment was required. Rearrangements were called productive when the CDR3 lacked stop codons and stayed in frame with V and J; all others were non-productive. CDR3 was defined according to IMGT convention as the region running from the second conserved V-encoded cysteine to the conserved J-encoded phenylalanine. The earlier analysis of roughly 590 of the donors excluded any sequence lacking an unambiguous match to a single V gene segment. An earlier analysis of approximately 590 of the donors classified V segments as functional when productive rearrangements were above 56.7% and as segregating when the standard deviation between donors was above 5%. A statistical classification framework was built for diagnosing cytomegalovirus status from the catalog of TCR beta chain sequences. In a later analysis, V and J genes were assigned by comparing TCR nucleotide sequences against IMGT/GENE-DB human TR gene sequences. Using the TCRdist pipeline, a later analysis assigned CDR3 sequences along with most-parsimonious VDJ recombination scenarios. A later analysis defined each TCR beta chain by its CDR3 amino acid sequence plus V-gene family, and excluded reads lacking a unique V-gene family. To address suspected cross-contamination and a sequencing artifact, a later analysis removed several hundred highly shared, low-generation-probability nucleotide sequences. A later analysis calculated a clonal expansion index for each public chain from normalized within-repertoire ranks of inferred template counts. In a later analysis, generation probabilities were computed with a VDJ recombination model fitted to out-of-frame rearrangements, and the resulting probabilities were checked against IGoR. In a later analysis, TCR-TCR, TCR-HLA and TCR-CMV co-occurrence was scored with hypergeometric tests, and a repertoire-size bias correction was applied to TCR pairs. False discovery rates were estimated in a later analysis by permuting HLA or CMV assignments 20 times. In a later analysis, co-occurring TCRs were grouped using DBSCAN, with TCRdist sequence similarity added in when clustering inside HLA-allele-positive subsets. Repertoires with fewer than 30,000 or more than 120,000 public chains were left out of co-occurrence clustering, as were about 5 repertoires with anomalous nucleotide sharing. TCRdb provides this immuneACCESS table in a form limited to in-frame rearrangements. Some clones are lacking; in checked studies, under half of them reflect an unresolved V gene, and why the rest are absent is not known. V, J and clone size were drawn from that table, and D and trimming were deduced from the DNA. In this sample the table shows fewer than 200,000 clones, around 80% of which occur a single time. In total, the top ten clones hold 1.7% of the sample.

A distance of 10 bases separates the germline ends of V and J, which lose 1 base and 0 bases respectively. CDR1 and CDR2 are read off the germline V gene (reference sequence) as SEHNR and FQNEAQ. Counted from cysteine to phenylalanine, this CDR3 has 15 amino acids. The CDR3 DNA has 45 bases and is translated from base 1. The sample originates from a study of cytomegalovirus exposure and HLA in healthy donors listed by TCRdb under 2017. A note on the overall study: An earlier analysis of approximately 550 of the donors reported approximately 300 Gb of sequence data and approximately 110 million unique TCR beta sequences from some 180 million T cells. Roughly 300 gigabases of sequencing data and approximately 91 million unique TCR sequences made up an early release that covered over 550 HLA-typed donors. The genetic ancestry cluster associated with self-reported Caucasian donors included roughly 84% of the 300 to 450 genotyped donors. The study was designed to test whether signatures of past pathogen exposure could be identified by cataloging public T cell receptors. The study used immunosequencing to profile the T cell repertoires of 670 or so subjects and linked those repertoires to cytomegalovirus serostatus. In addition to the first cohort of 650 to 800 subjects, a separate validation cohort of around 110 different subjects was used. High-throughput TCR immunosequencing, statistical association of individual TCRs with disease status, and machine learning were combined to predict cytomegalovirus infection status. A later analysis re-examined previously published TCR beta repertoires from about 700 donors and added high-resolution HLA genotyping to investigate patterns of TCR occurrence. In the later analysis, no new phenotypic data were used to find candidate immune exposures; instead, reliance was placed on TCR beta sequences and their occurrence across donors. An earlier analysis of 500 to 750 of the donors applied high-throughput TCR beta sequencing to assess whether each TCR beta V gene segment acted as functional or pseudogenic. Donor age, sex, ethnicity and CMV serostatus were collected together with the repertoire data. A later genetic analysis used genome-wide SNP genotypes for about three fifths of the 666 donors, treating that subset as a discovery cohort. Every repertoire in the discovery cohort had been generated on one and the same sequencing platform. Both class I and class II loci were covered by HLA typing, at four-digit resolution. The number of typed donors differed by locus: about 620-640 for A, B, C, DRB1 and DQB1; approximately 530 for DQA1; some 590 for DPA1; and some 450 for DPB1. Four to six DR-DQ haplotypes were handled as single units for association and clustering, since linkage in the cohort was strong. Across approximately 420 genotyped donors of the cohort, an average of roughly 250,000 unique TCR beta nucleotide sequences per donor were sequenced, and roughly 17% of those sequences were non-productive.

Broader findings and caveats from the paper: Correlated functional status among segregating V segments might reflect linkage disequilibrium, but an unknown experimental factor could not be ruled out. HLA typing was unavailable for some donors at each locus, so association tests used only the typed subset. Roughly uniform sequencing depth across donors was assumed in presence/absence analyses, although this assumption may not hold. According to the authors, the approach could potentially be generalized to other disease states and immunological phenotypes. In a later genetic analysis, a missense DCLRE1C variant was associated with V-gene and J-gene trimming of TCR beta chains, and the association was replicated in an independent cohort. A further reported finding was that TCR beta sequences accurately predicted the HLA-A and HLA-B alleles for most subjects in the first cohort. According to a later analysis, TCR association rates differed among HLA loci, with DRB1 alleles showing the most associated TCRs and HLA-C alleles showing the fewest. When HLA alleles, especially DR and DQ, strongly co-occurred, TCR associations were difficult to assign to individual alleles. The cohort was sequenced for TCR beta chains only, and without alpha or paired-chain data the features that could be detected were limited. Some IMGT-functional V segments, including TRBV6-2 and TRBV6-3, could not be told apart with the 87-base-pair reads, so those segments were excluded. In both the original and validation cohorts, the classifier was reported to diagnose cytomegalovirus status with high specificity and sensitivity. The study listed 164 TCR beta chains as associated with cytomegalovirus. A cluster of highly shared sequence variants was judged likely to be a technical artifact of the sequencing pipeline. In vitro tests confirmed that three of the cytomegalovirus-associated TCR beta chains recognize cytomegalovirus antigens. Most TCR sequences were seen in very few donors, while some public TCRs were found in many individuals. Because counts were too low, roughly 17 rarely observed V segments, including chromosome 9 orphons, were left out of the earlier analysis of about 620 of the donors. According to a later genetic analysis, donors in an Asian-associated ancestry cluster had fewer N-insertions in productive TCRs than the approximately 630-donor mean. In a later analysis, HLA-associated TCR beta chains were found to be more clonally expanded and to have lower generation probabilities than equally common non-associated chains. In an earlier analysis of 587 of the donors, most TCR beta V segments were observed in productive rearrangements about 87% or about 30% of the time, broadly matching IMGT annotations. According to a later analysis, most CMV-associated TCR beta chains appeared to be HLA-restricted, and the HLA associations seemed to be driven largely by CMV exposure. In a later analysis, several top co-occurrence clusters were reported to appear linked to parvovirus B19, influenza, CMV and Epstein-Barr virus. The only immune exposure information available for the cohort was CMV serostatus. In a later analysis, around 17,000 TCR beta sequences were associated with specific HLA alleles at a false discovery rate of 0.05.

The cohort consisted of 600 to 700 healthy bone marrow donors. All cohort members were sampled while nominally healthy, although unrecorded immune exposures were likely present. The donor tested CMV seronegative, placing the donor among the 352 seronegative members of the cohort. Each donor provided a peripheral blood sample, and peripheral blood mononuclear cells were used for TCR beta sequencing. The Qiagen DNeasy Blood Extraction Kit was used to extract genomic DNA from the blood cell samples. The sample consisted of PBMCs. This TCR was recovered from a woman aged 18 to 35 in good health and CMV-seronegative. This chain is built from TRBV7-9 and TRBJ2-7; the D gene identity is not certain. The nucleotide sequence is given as TGTGCCAGCAGCTTAGGAGAGGAACCCTCCTACGAGCAGTACTTC. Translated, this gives CASSLGEEPSYEQYF.